One and the same sample provided the 29 T cell receptor beta chains below, sequenced in a study of blood T cell repertoires in COVID-19. TCRdb keeps only in-frame clones here, not all; method: immunoSEQ multiplex PCR. This table has about 67,000 clones, 75% to 90% appearing once. Sample: peripheral blood. The origin of the receptors is a man over 45 with active COVID-19.

V gene TRBV4-1 combines with J gene TRBJ2-1; TRBD1 matches at 7 bases. The V and J ends lost 5 bases and 3 bases, in that order; junction bases with no gene match: 10. Germline V gives CDR1 MGHRA, CDR2 YSYEKL. The CDR3 has 16 residues. The CDR3 spells CASSSFRGQRYNEQFF. As DNA, the CDR3 is TGCGCCAGCAGCTCCTTCAGGGGACAGCGCTACAATGAGCAGTTCTTC.

The chain couples TRBV28 to TRBJ2-7, with a weak D call TRBD1 (6 bases). Germline CDR1 and CDR2: MDHEN and SYDVKM. V shed 6 bases and J shed 0 bases, with 15 bases lying between them. The CDR3 spans 15 residues. The CDR3 DNA is TGTGCCAGCAGACTAAGACAGGTTAGCTCCTACGAGCAGTACTTC. Encoded protein: CASRLRQVSSYEQYF.

The V call is TRBV5-5, the J call TRBJ2-5; D gene ambiguous. Germline CDR1 reads SGHKS; CDR2 reads YYEKEE (reference sequence). V gave up 0 bases and J gave up 2 bases, with 11 bases separating them. CDR3 length: 15 residues. This CDR3 reads CASSLEVGRQETQYF. In DNA, the CDR3 is TGTGCCAGCAGCTTGGAGGTGGGCAGACAAGAGACCCAGTACTTC.

In this sample, this clone turned up a few times. This sequence joins TRBV10-3 and TRBJ2-3, with 9 bases aligning to TRBD2. The length of the CDR3 is 15 residues. V dropped 2 bases and J dropped 0; count of bases not matched to a gene: 0. Germline V CDR1 and CDR2: ENHRY, SYGVKD. CDR3 bases: TGTGCCATCAGTGAGACTAGCGGGAGCACAGATACGCAGTATTTT. Protein product: CAISETSGSTDTQYF.

The V gene is TRBV9, the J gene TRBJ1-1; 10 bases agree with TRBD1. The trim removed 3 bases at V and 4 bases at J, leaving 12 bases unmatched. Germline CDR1 reads SGDLS; CDR2 reads YYNGEE. The CDR3 contains 17 residues. The CDR3 loop reads CASSALETGTGVTEAFF. CDR3 bases: TGTGCCAGCAGCGCGCTGGAAACCGGGACAGGGGTCACTGAAGCTTTCTTT.

This sequence joins TRBV11-1 and TRBJ2-7; D is possibly TRBD2 (5 bases). Trimming removed 3 bases at V and 0 bases at J, with 6 bases between. Per germline, CDR1 SGHAT and CDR2 FQDESV (reference sequence). CDR3 length: 13 residues. The CDR3 loop reads CASSFGDSYEQYF. CDR3 sequence (DNA): TGTGCCAGCAGCTTCGGGGACTCCTACGAGCAGTACTTC.

The chain joins TRBV3-1 (or the pseudogene TRBV3-2) to TRBJ2-2; D gene unclear. V was trimmed by 3 bases and J by 1 base, leaving 12 bases between them. The CDR3 covers 16 residues. Germline lookup yields CDR1 LGHDT and CDR2 YNNKEL (reference sequence). In DNA form, the CDR3 reads TGTGCCAGCAGCCAGGATTGGCCGGGGAACACCGGGGAGCTGTTTTTT. This translates into CASSQDWPGNTGELFF.

The CDR3 DNA reads TGTGCCAGCAGTTTATGGGGGCGAGAGACCCAGTACTTC. Translating gives CASSLWGRETQYF. This chain joins TRBV12-3 or TRBV12-4 and TRBJ2-5; D may be TRBD1 (6 bases). This CDR3 spans 13 amino acids. V was trimmed by 2 bases and J by 4 bases, leaving 8 bases between them.

The J gene is TRBJ2-3, the V gene TRBV11-3; D call uncertain. The V gene lost 5 bases and the J gene lost 1 base, with 7 bases spanning the gap. Germline lookup yields CDR1 SGHNT and CDR2 YENEEA. The CDR3 has 13 amino acids. The CDR3 here is CASSIPGTDTQYF. DNA of the CDR3: TGTGCCAGCAGCATCCCGGGCACAGATACGCAGTATTTT.

Here the CDR3 reads CASSYSTGGEQYF. The DNA of the CDR3 is TGTGCCAGCAGTTACTCGACAGGGGGCGAGCAGTACTTC. V gene TRBV6-5 combines with J gene TRBJ2-7, with 9 bases matching TRBD1. V dropped 0 bases and J dropped 6; count of bases not matched to a gene: 0. CDR3 length: 13 residues. The germline gives CDR1 MNHEY, CDR2 SVGAGI.

In regard to this clone: A read error may produce the germline difference seen at one junction end. This chain uses TRBV7-7 with TRBJ2-3; TRBD2 is a possible D gene (6 bases). Per the germline V gene, CDR1 is SSHAT and CDR2 is FNYEAQ (reference sequence). The CDR3 totals 15 residues. CDR3 bases: TGTGCTAGCAGCCAGACTAGTGCCTACACAGATACGCAGTATTTT. As protein: CASSQTSAYTDTQYF.

The V call is TRBV9, the J call TRBJ2-2, with D perhaps TRBD1 (6 bases). This CDR3 is built from 16 residues. Trimming stripped 0 bases from V and 4 bases from J, with 13 bases between. Germline CDR1 and CDR2: SGDLS and YYNGEE. CDR3 DNA sequence: TGTGCCAGCAGCGTAGTAGGGGACACTATCACCGGGGAGCTGTTTTTT. Protein: CASSVVGDTITGELFF.

J is TRBJ2-7 and V is TRBV5-5, with 8 bases aligning to TRBD1. CDR3 length: 15 amino acids. Germline trimming cut 4 bases from V and 6 bases from J; bases unmatched to any gene: 12. The germline V gene encodes CDR1 SGHKS and CDR2 YYEKEE (reference sequence). CDR3 residues: CASSLQTGVWGEQYF. The CDR3 DNA sequence: TGTGCCAGCAGCCTCCAGACAGGGGTTTGGGGCGAGCAGTACTTC.

This clone was seen more than once but under ten times. The V call is TRBV11-3, the J call TRBJ1-4; D is possibly TRBD1 (5 bases). V was clipped by 4 bases and J by 0 bases, with 12 bases between them. Germline V lookup: CDR1 SGHNT, CDR2 YENEEA. The CDR3 runs 16 residues. The CDR3 nucleotides read TGTGCCAGCAGCTCTATAACAGGTGCAACTAATGAAAAACTGTTTTTT. It codes for CASSSITGATNEKLFF.

This clone was observed a few times. V and J are TRBV6-2 or TRBV6-3 and TRBJ1-4, with D possibly being TRBD1 (5 bases). Germline loops: CDR1 MNHEY, CDR2 SVGEGT. This CDR3 has 13 amino acids. V dropped 2 bases and J dropped 11 bases, with 12 bases sitting between them. DNA for the CDR3: TGTGCCAGCAGTTACGACGCAGGGATCAAACTGTTTTTT. Translated: CASSYDAGIKLFF.

V usage is TRBV5-1 and J usage is TRBJ1-3, with no clear D. Germline V gene lookup returns CDR1 SGHRS and CDR2 YFSETQ. Trimming removed 5 bases at V and 4 bases at J, with 10 bases between. This CDR3 has 13 amino acids. CDR3 sequence (DNA): TGCGCCAGCAGTTCATCCAGAGGAAACACCATATATTTT. It yields the protein CASSSSRGNTIYF.

The chain has TRBV15 and TRBJ2-2; D remains ambiguous. The V end lost 0 bases, the J end lost 5 bases, and 4 bases lay between the germline ends. CDR3 length: 13 amino acids. Germline V gene sequence: CDR1 LNHNV, CDR2 YYDKDF (reference sequence). The CDR3 DNA sequence: TGTGCCACCAGCAGAGAACGGACCGGGGAGCTGTTTTTT. It translates to CATSRERTGELFF.

The J gene is TRBJ2-7, the V gene TRBV25-1; D not resolved. Germline V lookup: CDR1 MGHDK, CDR2 SYGVNS. V lost 1 base and J 3 bases, leaving 10 bases between the germline ends. There are 14 residues in the CDR3. The CDR3 is CASSESATHYEQYF. CDR3 bases: TGTGCCAGCAGTGAATCCGCTACTCACTACGAGCAGTACTTC.

The V call is TRBV5-1, the J call TRBJ2-7; D gene uncertain. This CDR3 contains 12 residues. Germline V gives CDR1 SGHRS, CDR2 YFSETQ. The V and J ends lost 1 base and 4 bases respectively, with 6 bases between them. CDR3 DNA sequence: TGCGCCAGCAGCTTGACAGATTACGAGCAGTACTTC. It translates to CASSLTDYEQYF.

The chain combines TRBV4-2 with TRBJ1-2, with 7 positions matching TRBD1. The V and J ends lost 0 bases and 7 bases, in that order; junction bases with no gene match: 11. Germline CDR1 reads LGHNA; CDR2 reads YNFKEQ. The CDR3 sequence is 16 residues long. CDR3 region: CASSQEVNRGKSGYTF. For the CDR3, the DNA is TGTGCCAGCAGCCAAGAAGTGAACAGGGGTAAGAGTGGCTACACCTTC.

The rearrangement joins TRBV5-1 to TRBJ2-7; tentatively, D is TRBD1 (6 bases). CDR1 is SGHRS, CDR2 YFSETQ, per germline. Between the trimmed V and J ends, which lost 0 bases and 11 bases, there was a span of 12 bases. The CDR3 is 12 residues long. The DNA for the CDR3 is TGCGCCAGCAGCTTGGCCAGGGGAGAGGAGTACTTC. Translation gives CASSLARGEEYF.

The CDR3: CASSYSSGPTHEQFF. CDR3 sequence (DNA): TGTGCCAGCAGTTACTCGAGCGGACCAACCCATGAGCAGTTCTTC. This rearrangement joins TRBV6-2 or TRBV6-3 to TRBJ2-1; a weak D match, TRBD2 (5 bases). The CDR3 sequence is 15 residues long. Between the trimmed V and J ends, which lost 0 bases and 8 bases, there was a span of 14 bases. The germline gives CDR1 MNHEY, CDR2 SVGEGT.

The DNA of the CDR3 is TGTGCCAGCAGCCTGACTGGAGGTGGCTCTGGAAACACCATATATTTT. This gives the protein CASSLTGGGSGNTIYF. This chain connects TRBV7-9 to TRBJ1-3; no clear D. V was shortened by 5 bases and J by 0 bases, with 14 bases between the two germline ends. Germline V gene lookup returns CDR1 SEHNR and CDR2 FQNEAQ (reference sequence). This CDR3 has 16 residues.

This clone occurred once. The chain is built from TRBV29-1 and TRBJ2-7; 8 bases map to TRBD2. The germline V gene has CDR1 SQVTM and CDR2 ANQGSEA. The CDR3 contains 12 residues. The junction had 4 bases not matched to a gene; V was cut back by 4 bases and J by 5 bases. The CDR3 region has the DNA TGCAGCGTTGGAGTTAGCGGGAACGAGCAGTACTTC. Its protein product is CSVGVSGNEQYF.

The gene calls are TRBV24-1 and TRBJ2-1; tentative D call: TRBD1 (5 bases). Germline CDR1 and CDR2: KGHDR and SFDVKD. Deletions cut 3 bases from V and 8 bases from J, with 16 bases between. The CDR3 runs to 15 residues. CDR3: CATSDTRVRIYEQFF. CDR3 in DNA: TGTGCCACCAGTGATACCAGGGTGAGGATATATGAGCAGTTCTTC.

The chain links TRBV18 to TRBJ2-7; D ambiguous. Germline CDR1 is KGHSH and CDR2 is LQKENI. The CDR3 runs to 17 residues. V dropped 3 bases and J dropped 5 bases, with 23 bases sitting between them. CDR3 sequence: CASSPPRVGAIGHEQYF. CDR3 in DNA: TGTGCCAGCTCACCGCCCCGGGTCGGCGCCATCGGCCACGAGCAGTACTTC.

The chain employs TRBV12-5 and TRBJ1-1; 8 bases map to TRBD1. The germline V gene has CDR1 LGHNT and CDR2 FRNRAP. The CDR3 sequence is 14 residues long. V gave up 1 base and J gave up 5 bases; unmatched junction bases: 3. The CDR3 sequence is CASGLGRQGTEAFF. CDR3 sequence (DNA): TGTGCTAGTGGTTTGGGGAGACAGGGGACTGAAGCTTTCTTT.

This chain connects TRBV20-1 to TRBJ1-1; unclear D gene. The germline V and J ends were trimmed by 1 base and 9 bases, with 9 bases remaining between them. The CDR3 loop spans 11 amino acids. The V gene's germline CDR1 is DFQATT and CDR2 SNEGSKA (reference sequence). The CDR3 protein is CSARVPGKAFF. Here the CDR3 DNA reads TGCAGTGCTAGAGTTCCGGGGAAAGCTTTCTTT.

The V gene is TRBV3-1 (or the pseudogene TRBV3-2), the J gene TRBJ1-2; a weak D match, TRBD1 (6 bases). Trimming took off 4 bases at V and 4 bases at J, with 13 bases between the two ends. The CDR3 has 14 amino acids. CDR1 LGHDT and CDR2 YNNKEL come from the germline V gene (reference sequence). The CDR3 is CASSPNRQAYGYTF. In DNA form, the CDR3 reads TGTGCCAGCAGCCCAAACAGACAGGCCTATGGCTACACCTTC.